Following are 25 T cell receptor beta chains from one sample sequenced in a study of shared clonotypes between healthy human individuals. Terminally differentiated effector memory CD45RA+ cells were excluded by CCR7 positive selection of CD45RO-negative cells. TCRdb's copy holds only in-frame clones and misses some; the assay was immunoSEQ multiplex PCR. The sample records about 820,000 clones, nearly 95% being singletons. Sequences were obtained from naive CD8+ T cells sorted from blood. The receptors shown here come from a man younger than 45 in good health.

This chain's CDR3 is CASSYQSSVPHNEQFF. The CDR3 DNA reads as TGTGCCAGCAGTTACCAATCTAGCGTACCTCACAATGAGCAGTTCTTC. The chain carries TRBV6-6 and TRBJ2-1; perhaps TRBD2 as D (6 bases). Germline assignment: CDR1 MNHNY and CDR2 SVGAGI (reference sequence). The CDR3 has 16 amino acids. Trimming took off 2 bases at V and 5 bases at J, with 16 bases between the two ends.

The genes are TRBV6-5 and TRBJ1-4; 7 bases fit TRBD1. Per germline, CDR1 MNHEY and CDR2 SVGAGI. The CDR3 length is 13 residues. With V trimmed by 2 bases and J by 7 bases, 1 base remained unmatched. The CDR3 region is CASSYAGGEKLFF. CDR3 nucleotide sequence: TGTGCCAGCAGTTACGCAGGGGGTGAAAAACTGTTTTTT.

This clone was observed a single time. J is TRBJ1-4 and V is TRBV29-1; the match to TRBD1 covers 7 bases. The junction had 5 bases not matched to a gene; V was cut back by 2 bases and J by 5 bases. This CDR3 contains 14 residues. Per germline, CDR1 SQVTM and CDR2 ANQGSEA. CDR3 loop: CSVEHRGKNEKLFF. In DNA form, the CDR3 reads TGCAGCGTTGAACACAGGGGAAAAAATGAAAAACTGTTTTTT.

V gene TRBV11-2 combines with J gene TRBJ2-3, with a weak D call TRBD2 (5 bases). V lost 0 bases and J lost 6, with 7 bases in between. This CDR3 spans 13 amino acids. Germline values: CDR1 SGHAT, CDR2 FQNNGV. In DNA, the CDR3 is TGTGCCAGCAGCTTAGATTGGAGGGATACGCAGTATTTT. Translating gives CASSLDWRDTQYF.

The rearrangement links TRBV19 to TRBJ2-1; the match to TRBD1 covers 7 bases. V lost 3 bases to trimming and J lost 6 bases; unmatched junction nucleotides: 5. Germline assignment: CDR1 LNHDA and CDR2 SQIVND (reference sequence). The CDR3 sequence is 14 residues long. CDR3: CASSIRGQFNEQFF. Here the CDR3 DNA reads TGTGCCAGTAGTATTAGGGGGCAGTTCAATGAGCAGTTCTTC.

This clone was seen a few times. The CDR3 DNA sequence: TGCGCCAGCAGCCAGGGGGACGGGAGAGGGTACGAGCAGTACTTC. Translated: CASSQGDGRGYEQYF. The chain recombines TRBV4-1 with TRBJ2-7; a weak D match, TRBD2 (6 bases). The germline V gene encodes CDR1 MGHRA and CDR2 YSYEKL. The CDR3 covers 15 residues. The V and J ends lost 3 bases and 4 bases respectively, with 16 bases between them.

The sample holds one count of this clone. The CDR3 is CASSLLAEQFF. DNA for the CDR3: TGTGCCAGCAGCTTACTAGCGGAGCAGTTCTTC. V usage is TRBV11-2 and J usage is TRBJ2-1, with D perhaps TRBD2 (6 bases). Germline V gene sequence: CDR1 SGHAT, CDR2 FQNNGV. The CDR3 runs to 11 residues. The ends were cut back, 2 bases at V and 10 bases at J, with 6 bases in the middle.

The V call is TRBV18, the J call TRBJ2-7; maybe TRBD2 (5 bases). This CDR3 contains 19 residues. Germline lookup yields CDR1 KGHSH and CDR2 LQKENI. With 4 bases removed from V and 4 bases from J, the gap between germline ends came to 29 bases. This CDR3 is CASSLSTMDEGMSRYEQYF. Written as DNA, the CDR3 is TGTGCCAGCTCACTATCGACCATGGATGAGGGAATGAGTCGGTACGAGCAGTACTTC.

This sequence joins TRBV11-2 and TRBJ1-1; D remains ambiguous. V was cut by 0 bases and J by 0 bases, with 2 bases left in between. This CDR3 contains 13 residues. Germline V CDR1 and CDR2: SGHAT, FQNNGV. CDR3 in DNA: TGTGCCAGCAGCTTAGACATGAACACTGAAGCTTTCTTT. Translation: CASSLDMNTEAFF. The full variable domain, rest sourced from reference TRBV11-2 and TRBJ1-1, is EAGVAQSPRYKIIEKRQSVAFWCNPISGHATLYWYQQILGQGPKLLIQFQNNGVVDDSQLPKDRFSAERLKGVDSTLKIQPAKLEDSAVYLCASSLDMNTEAFFGQGTRLTVV.

The chain is built from TRBV6-1 and TRBJ2-7; D is perhaps TRBD1 (6 bases). The germline V gene has CDR1 MNHNS and CDR2 SASEGT. This CDR3 has 15 amino acids. V lost 2 bases and J 3 bases, leaving 14 bases between the germline ends. CDR3 nucleotides: TGTGCCAGCAGTGAATGGTGGCAGGGGTACTACGAGCAGTACTTC. Translated: CASSEWWQGYYEQYF.

The CDR3 sequence is CASSQGFGLAEVYNEQFF. The CDR3 region has the DNA TGTGCCAGCAGCCAAGGATTCGGACTAGCGGAGGTCTACAATGAGCAGTTCTTC. The chain combines TRBV4-2 with TRBJ2-1; 10 bases map to TRBD2. With V trimmed by 1 base and J by 3 bases, 9 bases remained unmatched. Germline V gives CDR1 LGHNA, CDR2 YNFKEQ. The CDR3 runs 18 residues.

The chain recombines TRBV7-2 with TRBJ2-6; D is undetermined. Germline assignment: CDR1 SGHTA and CDR2 FQGNSA. V shed 3 bases and J shed 1 base, with 7 bases lying between them. CDR3 size: 15 residues. CDR3: CASSFAGSGANVLTF. The CDR3 DNA follows: TGTGCCAGCAGCTTCGCTGGGTCTGGGGCCAACGTCCTGACTTTC. Full variable domain (remainder filled in from reference TRBV7-2 and TRBJ2-6): GAGVSQSPSNKVTEKGKDVELRCDPISGHTALYWYRQSLGQGLEFLIYFQGNSAPDKSGLPSDRFSAERTGGSVSTLTIQRTQQEDSAVYLCASSFAGSGANVLTFGAGSRLTVL.

The V call is TRBV30, the J call TRBJ2-7; TRBD1 agrees at 7 bases. Germline CDR1 reads GTSNPN; CDR2 reads SVGIG (reference sequence). The CDR3 has 14 residues. The junction had 8 bases not matched to a gene; V was cut back by 4 bases and J by 2 bases. The CDR3 DNA reads TGTGCCTGGAAAGACAGGGAAAGAACCTACGAGCAGTACTTC. Translating it yields CAWKDRERTYEQYF.

The chain has TRBV7-9 and TRBJ2-4, with D possibly being TRBD1 (5 bases). The CDR3 is made up of 13 amino acids. CDR1 and CDR2 from the germline V gene are SEHNR and FQNEAQ (reference sequence). Trimming pared 5 bases from V and 12 bases from J, leaving 17 bases between. The CDR3 loop is CASSPTDTASQYF. In DNA form, the CDR3 reads TGTGCCAGCAGCCCGACGGACACCGCTAGTCAGTACTTC.

Regarding this clone: Other nucleotide sequences from this sample produce the same CDR3. This chain links TRBV6-5 with TRBJ1-1, with D unclear. Germline V gives CDR1 MNHEY, CDR2 SVGAGI. V lost 2 bases to trimming and J lost 4 bases, with 8 bases between them. The CDR3 spans 13 residues. In DNA, the CDR3 is TGTGCCAGCAGTTACGGGGTTGGCACTGAAGCTTTCTTT. Amino acids: CASSYGVGTEAFF.

The chain has TRBV7-3 and TRBJ2-2; D may be TRBD2 (6 bases). The germline V and J ends were trimmed by 4 bases and 6 bases, with 15 bases remaining between them. The germline gives CDR1 SGHTA, CDR2 FQGTGA. The CDR3 is 15 amino acids. CDR3 sequence (DNA): TGTGCCAGCAGCTACTTCGAGACGGGGGCCGGGGAGCTGTTTTTT. Translating it yields CASSYFETGAGELFF.

The chain couples TRBV7-9 to TRBJ2-7, with 10 bases identical to TRBD1. Germline CDR1 and CDR2: SEHNR and FQNEAQ (reference sequence). The CDR3 sequence is 16 residues long. Unmatched junction bases numbered 6, after V lost 1 base and J lost 3 bases. The DNA of the CDR3 is TGTGCCAGCAGCTTAGGTTATGGGGACAGGGGCTACGAGCAGTACTTC. It is translated as CASSLGYGDRGYEQYF.

This rearrangement joins TRBV6-5 to TRBJ2-7; a possible D gene is TRBD2 (6 bases). CDR1 MNHEY and CDR2 SVGAGI come from the germline V gene. The CDR3 has 12 residues. The V end lost 5 bases, the J end lost 6 bases, and 11 bases lay between the germline ends. The CDR3 sequence: CASSNGGGEQYF. The CDR3 DNA follows: TGTGCCAGCAGTAATGGGGGAGGCGAGCAGTACTTC.

This chain links TRBV6-5 with TRBJ1-1; D unclear. The CDR3 has 15 amino acids. Between the trimmed V and J ends, which lost 4 bases and 0 bases, there was a span of 12 bases. Germline V gene lookup returns CDR1 MNHEY and CDR2 SVGAGI. CDR3 sequence (DNA): TGTGCCAGCAGTTCCAGGCAGCTTATGAACACTGAAGCTTTCTTT. Residues: CASSSRQLMNTEAFF.

The sample holds one count of this clone. A read error may produce the germline difference seen at one junction end. The chain recombines TRBV7-9 with TRBJ2-7; a possible D gene is TRBD1 (6 bases). Germline CDR1 and CDR2: SEHNR and FQNEAQ (reference sequence). The CDR3 sequence is 12 residues long. In DNA, the CDR3 is TGTGCCAGCAGCCCGTCCCGGGACAACAACTTCTTC. Translation: CASSPSRDNNFF.

V usage is TRBV9 and J usage is TRBJ2-3; D might be TRBD1 or TRBD2, each matching 5 bases. The length of the CDR3 is 14 residues. Germline lookup yields CDR1 SGDLS and CDR2 YYNGEE. V dropped 4 bases and J dropped 2 bases, with 11 bases sitting between them. The CDR3 sequence: CASSPGRTTDTQYF. In DNA, the CDR3 is TGTGCCAGCAGCCCGGGACGGACCACAGATACGCAGTATTTT.

The V gene is TRBV29-1, the J gene TRBJ2-7; 9 bases align to TRBD2. The CDR3 is made up of 12 amino acids. V dropped 5 bases and J dropped 5; count of bases not matched to a gene: 4. Germline V gene data show CDR1 as SQVTM and CDR2 as ANQGSEA. The CDR3 loop reads CSVIAGVHEQYF. The CDR3 DNA reads TGCAGCGTTATAGCGGGAGTCCACGAGCAGTACTTC.

CDR3: CASSEIPLDEQYF. The CDR3 DNA is TGTGCCAGCAGTGAAATACCGTTGGACGAGCAGTACTTC. The genes are TRBV2 and TRBJ2-7; D is uncertain. Germline V CDR1 and CDR2: SNHLY, FYNNEI. Trimming left V 2 bases short and J 5 bases short, with 10 bases between. The CDR3 contains 13 residues.

CDR3 nucleotides: TGTGCCAGCAGTGAAGTCGGATCAACTAATGAAAAACTGTTTTTT. As protein: CASSEVGSTNEKLFF. This chain connects TRBV6-1 to TRBJ1-4, with D uncertain. Germline-derived CDR1 and CDR2 are MNHNS and SASEGT. The CDR3 contains 15 residues. The V gene lost 1 base and the J gene lost 0 bases, with 6 bases spanning the gap.

J is TRBJ2-3 and V is TRBV5-4, with 11 bases identical to TRBD2. The germline V gene encodes CDR1 SGHNT and CDR2 YYREEE (reference sequence). This CDR3 has 16 residues. V lost 4 bases, J lost 2 bases, and 6 bases stayed unmatched. The DNA for the CDR3 is TGTGCCAGCAGCATGGGACTAGCGGTCTACACAGATACGCAGTATTTT. Its translation is CASSMGLAVYTDTQYF.